This T cell receptor beta chain was sequenced for a study of blood T cell repertoires in COVID-19. At the level of the study: Sources were T cells, B-cell-depleted T cells, or PBMCs; the material itself was cDNA or gDNA.

Authors' processing steps: Cell counts per sample came from amplifying reference gene primers. Using immunoSEQ multiplex PCR, the repertoire was profiled, and TCRdb retains in-frame clones only, with some absent. V and J calls plus clone size are reproduced from that table; the DNA served to infer D and trimming. The sample lists 310,000 or so clones; roughly 88% were seen once. Germline V gives CDR1 SGHNT, CDR2 YYREEE (reference sequence). CDR3 length: 14 residues. Trimming pared 0 bases from V and 1 base from J, leaving 7 bases between. The receptor comes from a woman aged 45 to 65 with acute or convalescent COVID-19. The sample taken for sequencing was peripheral blood. The J gene is TRBJ2-5, the V gene TRBV5-4; no reliable D call. DNA of the CDR3: TGTGCCAGCAGCTTGGCCAACAGCCAAGAGACCCAGTACTTC. Translating gives CASSLANSQETQYF. The variable domain in full, with the rest retrieved from reference TRBV5-4 and TRBJ2-5, is ETGVTQSPTHLIKTRGQQVTLRCSSQSGHNTVSWYQQALGQGPQFIFQYYREEENGRGNFPPRFSGLQFPNYSSELNVNALELDDSALYLCASSLANSQETQYFGPGTRLLVL.